The 17 T cell receptor beta chains given below trace back to one sample, sequenced in a study of vaccination and CD4 T cells after COVID-19. Regarding treatment: approximately 10-day PBMC culture with coronavirus spike peptide pools or control peptides (ViraFEST assay). The study sequenced cultured CD4+ T cell DNA using the Oncomine TCR Beta short-read assay. In TCRdb, the PCR reads were re-called with MiXCR into one record per CDR3 protein. Of fewer than 20,000 distinct CDR3 sequences listed, under 55% are singletons. Antigen specificity for these receptors is unknown. The specimen was CD4+ T cells from blood, cultured in vitro, collected before SARS-CoV-2 vaccination. The receptors stem from a human donor who had recovered from COVID-19.

The genes are TRBV5-8 and TRBJ2-4; 8 bases line up with TRBD1. Trimming took 0 bases from V and 2 from J; bases not matched to a gene: 1. The CDR3 is 15 residues long. CDR1 is SGHTS and CDR2 is YDEGEE in the germline V gene. CDR3 sequence: CASSLGQGTKNIQYF. The CDR3 region has the DNA TGTGCCAGCAGCTTGGGACAGGGGACCAAAAACATTCAGTACTTC.

The chain has TRBV24-1 and TRBJ2-2, with D perhaps TRBD1 (8 bases). The CDR3 sequence is 16 residues long. Germline V gene lookup returns CDR1 KGHDR and CDR2 SFDVKD. The V end was cut by 4 bases, the J end by 5 bases, with 16 bases between. As DNA, the CDR3 is TGTGCCACCAGTGAGCCTGGACAGGGAGGGACCGGGGAGCTGTTTTTT. It yields the protein CATSEPGQGGTGELFF.

This clonotype was counted a few times. The chain uses TRBV2 and TRBJ2-1; 9 nucleotides agree with TRBD2. Germline values: CDR1 SNHLY, CDR2 FYNNEI. V was pared by 4 bases and J by 12 bases, with 1 base of the junction left unmatched. The CDR3 has 11 amino acids. CDR3 nucleotide sequence: TGTGCCAGCAGTGGCGGGGGGGTGCAGTTCTTC. Protein sequence: CASSGGGVQFF.

This clonotype was detected a few times. The chain joins TRBV6-2 or TRBV6-3 to TRBJ2-3, with D perhaps matching TRBD2 (6 bases). CDR3 length: 21 residues. With 1 base removed from V and 0 bases from J, the gap between germline ends came to 26 bases. Germline assignment: CDR1 MNHEY and CDR2 SVGEGT. CDR3 residues: CASSYLAEGTPTTLSTDTQYF. In DNA, the CDR3 is TGTGCCAGCAGTTACTTGGCTGAGGGGACTCCAACCACTCTTAGCACAGATACGCAGTATTTT.

The rearrangement links TRBV6-1 to TRBJ1-3; no reliable D call. The CDR3 loop spans 13 amino acids. Trimming cost V 7 bases and J 3 bases, with 10 bases left between them. Germline V CDR1 and CDR2: MNHNS, SASEGT. The CDR3 reads CASIEGGGNTIYF. The CDR3 nucleotides read TGTGCCAGCATCGAGGGAGGTGGAAACACCATATATTTT.

The V call is TRBV7-6, the J call TRBJ2-5; no clear D gene. Germline V gene sequence: CDR1 SGHVS, CDR2 FNYEAQ. The CDR3 is made up of 16 amino acids. Between the trimmed V and J ends, which lost 2 bases and 2 bases, there was a span of 15 bases. This chain's CDR3 is CASSLNVPDLQETQYF. CDR3 nucleotide sequence: TGTGCCAGCAGCTTAAATGTCCCGGACCTTCAAGAGACCCAGTACTTC.

This rearrangement joins TRBV27 to TRBJ2-7; 7 bases agree with TRBD1. Germline V gene sequence: CDR1 MNHEY, CDR2 SMNVEV (reference sequence). This CDR3 comprises 15 residues. After removal of 3 bases from V and 0 bases from J, the junction contained 5 bases not matched to a gene. The CDR3 nucleotides are TGTGCCAGCAGTTTTATGGACAGGAGCTCCTACGAGCAGTACTTC. Translated: CASSFMDRSSYEQYF.

The chain employs TRBV19 and TRBJ1-1; no reliable D call. The germline V gene has CDR1 LNHDA and CDR2 SQIVND (reference sequence). The CDR3 runs 15 residues. Trimming removed 9 bases from V and 0 bases from J, with 17 bases in between. This CDR3 is CASTRASPMNTEAFF. For the CDR3, the DNA is TGTGCCAGCACCCGGGCATCCCCCATGAACACTGAAGCTTTCTTT. The full variable domain, in which reference TRBV19 and TRBJ1-1 provide the parts outside the CDR3, is DGGITQSPKYLFRKEGQNVTLSCEQNLNHDAMYWYRQDPGQGLRLIYYSQIVNDFQKGDIAEGYSVSREKKESFPLTVTSAQKNPTAFYLCASTRASPMNTEAFFGQGTRLTVV.

The chain links TRBV7-9 to TRBJ1-1; 8 nucleotides match TRBD1. CDR3 size: 14 residues. From germline, CDR1 is SEHNR and CDR2 FQNEAQ (reference sequence). Losses at the gene ends were 3 bases for V and 9 bases for J; bases not matched to a gene: 9. The CDR3 nucleotides read TGTGCCAGCAGCTTCCTACAGGGGGATGGGAAAGCTTTCTTT. Amino acid sequence: CASSFLQGDGKAFF.

The rearrangement joins TRBV7-3 to TRBJ2-3, with 9 positions matching TRBD2. This CDR3 has 14 amino acids. Looked up from germline, CDR1 is SGHTA and CDR2 is FQGTGA. Trimming at V came to 5 bases and at J to 4 bases, leaving 4 bases not matched to a gene. The CDR3 DNA follows: TGTGCCAGCAGCGGTAGCGGGAGTCCAGATACGCAGTATTTT. Translated, it gives CASSGSGSPDTQYF.

The chain couples TRBV6-2 or TRBV6-3 to TRBJ1-5; D perhaps matches TRBD1 (5 bases). The CDR3 loop spans 15 amino acids. Germline CDR1 is MNHEY and CDR2 is SVGEGT. V shed 0 bases and J shed 6 bases, with 12 bases lying between them. The CDR3, as DNA: TGTGCCAGCAGTTACTCCGGGCAGGGTGGTCAGCCCCAGCATTTT. Amino acid sequence: CASSYSGQGGQPQHF.

This clonotype was seen a few times. V and J are TRBV6-1 and TRBJ1-5; the D is unclear. The CDR3 is 14 amino acids. Germline CDR1 MNHNS, CDR2 SASEGT. V was pared by 3 bases and J by 0 bases, with 6 bases between. The DNA for the CDR3 is TGTGCCAGCAGTGACAGACCTAGCAATCAGCCCCAGCATTTT. Encoded protein: CASSDRPSNQPQHF.

The table lists this clonotype with a few counts. The chain couples TRBV7-8 to TRBJ1-2, with a tentative D call TRBD1 (6 bases). The CDR3 is made up of 13 amino acids. CDR1 SGHVS and CDR2 FQNEAQ come from the germline V gene. Trimming cost V 5 bases and J 3 bases, with 10 bases left between them. This CDR3 is CASSPGADYGYTF. The CDR3 nucleotides read TGTGCCAGCAGCCCGGGGGCAGACTATGGCTACACCTTC.

The CDR3 DNA sequence: TGTGCCACCAGTGATTCCTTAAACACTGAAGCTTTCTTT. Translated: CATSDSLNTEAFF. This chain joins TRBV24-1 and TRBJ1-1; D gene unclear. Per the germline V gene, CDR1 is KGHDR and CDR2 is SFDVKD. Trimming stripped 2 bases from V and 2 bases from J, with 5 bases between. The CDR3 length is 13 residues.

The gene calls are TRBV6-1 and TRBJ2-7, with TRBD2 matching 7 bases. Losses at the gene ends were 8 bases for V and 1 base for J; bases not matched to a gene: 8. The CDR3 runs to 14 residues. Germline V gene data show CDR1 as MNHNS and CDR2 as SASEGT. The CDR3 loop is CASRNSGQSYEQYF. In DNA, the CDR3 is TGTGCCAGCCGCAATAGCGGGCAATCCTACGAGCAGTACTTC.

J is TRBJ2-7 and V is TRBV20-1; D possibly uses TRBD1 or TRBD2 (5 bases each). Germline loops: CDR1 DFQATT, CDR2 SNEGSKA (reference sequence). The CDR3 contains 12 residues. V was trimmed by 3 bases and J by 12 bases, leaving 18 bases between them. The CDR3 protein is CSASSSTRDGYF. CDR3 DNA sequence: TGCAGTGCTAGTTCGTCCACAAGGGACGGGTACTTC.

The rearrangement links TRBV5-4 to TRBJ1-1; D is uncertain. Germline V lookup: CDR1 SGHNT, CDR2 YYREEE (reference sequence). The CDR3 consists of 14 residues. The V gene lost 4 bases and the J gene lost 0 bases, with 10 bases spanning the gap. CDR3 nucleotides: TGTGCCAGCAGCCCGGCACGGATGAACACTGAAGCTTTCTTT. Protein product: CASSPARMNTEAFF.